What follows describes a single T cell receptor (beta chain). Its antigen target is currently unknown. One base away there is no much larger clone; base qualities are not given. Using the deep immunoSEQ assay, TCR CDR3 regions were amplified from genomic DNA by multiplex PCR. For each cell subset, the extracted genomic DNA was distributed evenly across all wells of several immunoSEQ 96-well plates, and each plate served as one replicate. For sorted subsets, roughly 0.2 ug genomic DNA, equal to about 30,000 T cell genomes, was loaded into each replicate PCR. Purified libraries were measured with a Qubit 3.0 fluorometer, size-checked on a Bioanalyzer 2100, and measured again with the KAPA Library Quantification kit. Every immunoSEQ 96-well plate was sequenced on a dedicated single-read 150-cycle Illumina NextSeq 550 flow cell. The study's own analysis went as follows. Because the immunoSEQ output included only junctional sequences and no quality scores, the filtering could not be the same as the filtering used for full-length reads. Sequences were annotated with PyIR, a Python wrapper for IgBLAST v1.9, using IMGT germline references to assign V/J genes and CDR3. Any read was removed if the V/J assignment was weak (E-value above 1e-6), the CDR3 was missing, or the read contained stop codons, out-of-frame junctions, or ambiguous translated residues. A V3J clonotype was defined by an identical inferred V gene, J gene, and CDR3 amino acid sequence. Percentage overlap between repertoires was calculated by dividing the number of shared unique clonotypes by the size of the smaller repertoire. Richness of each repertoire was evaluated using RTK rarefaction, the Chao1 estimator, and Recon v2.1 estimates of unobserved clonotypes. Generation probabilities for all TCRbeta clonotypes obtained by the gDNA method from a few donors were computed using OLGA. Entries here come from immuneACCESS through TCRdb and include only in-frame sequences with V and J called. Some clones fail to appear in such tables; in the studies checked, an unresolved V gene covers under half of the shortfall, and the cause of the remainder is unknown. Clone size and the V and J calls come from that table; the DNA yielded D and trimming. Across this sample there are some 2,000,000 clones, with less than 95% seen only once. Roughly 1.1% of the sample belongs to the ten largest clones.

Cut back by 5 bases and 11 bases, the V and J ends lie 18 bases apart. CDR1 SEHNR and CDR2 FQNEAQ are derived from the germline V gene (reference sequence). The CDR3 measures 13 amino acids from cysteine to phenylalanine. The read is trimmed to its CDR3 DNA, 39 bases read in frame from base 1. The data stem from a study of shared clonotypes between healthy human individuals (dated by TCRdb to 2018 to 2020). About the study as a whole: The cohort included a few men and a couple of women between 18 and 49 years of age. For each donor, CD4 naive and CD4 memory were each given three plates, CD8 naive was given two plates, and CD8 memory was given one plate. The study deeply sequenced blood TCR repertoires of about 5 healthy adults to estimate repertoire size and the extent of clonotype sharing between individuals. Libraries were prepared and TCR repertoires were sequenced by different laboratories using diverse techniques, in order to increase sequencing depth and limit assay-specific biases. Between about 0.9 and 9 billion PBMCs per donor were obtained by leukapheresis.

For the CD8 naive samples, CD45RO-negative cells were positively selected for CCR7, yielding a CD45RA+CCR7+ population from which TemRA cells were excluded. The donors were healthy, HIV-negative adults who had no recently reported acute infections or vaccinations. Every donor was a Caucasian adult living in Nashville, Tennessee, USA. Blood was obtained by leukapheresis, after which PBMCs were separated by Ficoll-Histopaque density gradient centrifugation and cryopreserved in liquid nitrogen vapor phase. Analytical flow cytometry was used to check the purity and quantity of every magnetically sorted T cell population. From each sorted fraction, genomic DNA was isolated and quantified by UV absorbance on a Nanodrop 2000c. Broad study findings and their caveats: Pairwise subsampling led to the expectation that sequencing depth would affect the degree of clonotype sharing among donors. The genetic and exposure-history diversity represented was limited by the small number of donors. Compared with non-shared clonotypes, clonotypes shared by all four sorted-subset donors had higher generation probabilities. Sharing across a handful of donors was observed for approximately 5% of naive CD4, 3% to 4% of naive CD8, about 2.5% of memory CD4, and around 0.4% of memory CD8 clonotypes. Naive subsets generally had larger estimated clonotype richness than memory subsets. Even with the large sequencing depth, rarefaction of the sorted-subset datasets indicated that sequencing was incomplete. Only blood was sampled, and tissue TCR repertoires likely differ from those in blood.

This TCR was recovered from a man between 18 and 29 years old in good health. Here the chain combines TRBV7-9 and TRBJ1-1, and TRBD1 may be the D gene, going by 5 matching bases. Specimen: naive CD8+ T cells sorted from blood. According to the study, the label for this sample's cell subset or site signals: CD45RA+CCR7+. The nucleotide sequence reads as follows: TGTGCCAGCAGCCCGACCCCGGGGCGAGGTGCTTTCTTT. Its coded protein is CASSPTPGRGAFF.